The next 22 T cell receptor beta chains were all read from a single sample in a study of blood T cells in healthy people across ages. Through a sample-barcoded 5' primer and a J-beta primer mix, a second PCR was run for about 6 to 12 cycles. TCRdb re-called the 5' RACE reads with MiXCR, one entry per CDR3 protein. The sample includes about 1,600,000 distinct CDR3 sequences, around two fifths seen only once; the top ten take approximately 7.9%. The source material was blood. The receptors originated from a woman aged 18-30 years in good health.

The V and J genes are TRBV11-2 and TRBJ2-1; 13 bases line up with TRBD2. The CDR3 length is 17 residues. Germline V gene sequence: CDR1 SGHAT, CDR2 FQNNGV. The V and J ends lost 0 bases and 8 bases, in that order; junction bases with no gene match: 7. Written as DNA, the CDR3 is TGTGCCAGCAGCTTAGAGGGACTAGCGGGAAAAGTCGATGAGCAGTTCTTC. It yields the protein CASSLEGLAGKVDEQFF.

This chain uses TRBV11-1 with TRBJ2-5, with unresolved D. Per the germline V gene, CDR1 is SGHAT and CDR2 is FQDESV (reference sequence). V was cut by 7 bases and J by 4 bases, with 10 bases left in between. CDR3 length: 12 amino acids. Written as DNA, the CDR3 is TGTGCCAGCACCCGATTGGGAGAGACCCAGTACTTC. Encoded protein: CASTRLGETQYF. Filled out from reference TRBV11-1 and TRBJ2-5, the complete variable domain reads EAEVAQSPRYKITEKSQAVAFWCDPISGHATLYWYRQILGQGPELLVQFQDESVVDDSQLPKDRFSAERLKGVDSTLKIQPAELGDSAMYLCASTRLGETQYFGPGTRLLVL.

The gene calls are TRBV6-6 and TRBJ1-5; D is unresolved. Trimming shortened V by 4 bases and J by 0 bases, and 13 bases separated the two germline ends. The CDR3 loop spans 16 amino acids. From germline, CDR1 is MNHNY and CDR2 SVGAGI (reference sequence). For the CDR3, the DNA is TGTGCCAGCAGTTTCTCGGGTGGCAATAGCAATCAGCCCCAGCATTTT. Protein: CASSFSGGNSNQPQHF.

The V gene is TRBV2, the J gene TRBJ2-3; 11 nucleotides align to TRBD2. From germline, CDR1 is SNHLY and CDR2 FYNNEI. V was clipped by 8 bases and J by 0 bases; unmatched bases: 4. This CDR3 region has 15 residues. The CDR3 nucleotides read TGTGCCAGCCCGGGACTAGCGGCTAGCACAGATACGCAGTATTTT. Encoded protein: CASPGLAASTDTQYF.

The chain links TRBV24-1 to TRBJ2-1; D is perhaps TRBD2 (6 bases). Germline CDR1 and CDR2: KGHDR and SFDVKD. The CDR3 runs 13 residues. Trimming cost V 9 bases and J 5 bases, with 13 bases left between them. CDR3 bases: TGTGCCACCTCGGGGGTCGCCCACAATGAGCAGTTCTTC. This translates into CATSGVAHNEQFF.

This rearrangement joins TRBV12-3 or TRBV12-4 to TRBJ2-3, with 9 bases aligning to TRBD2. V dropped 3 bases and J dropped 5; count of bases not matched to a gene: 6. The CDR3 totals 15 residues. CDR3 in DNA: TGTGCCAGCAGTTTTGCGGGAGGGCCAAGAGATACGCAGTATTTT. It translates to CASSFAGGPRDTQYF.

In DNA, the CDR3 is TGTGCCAGCAGCTTACAGGGGCGTAATGAAAAACTGTTTTTT. This gives the protein CASSLQGRNEKLFF. The chain links TRBV7-9 to TRBJ1-4; TRBD1 might be the D (6 bases). The CDR3 consists of 14 residues. Germline CDR1 and CDR2: SEHNR and FQNEAQ (reference sequence). Trimming stripped 2 bases from V and 4 bases from J, with 8 bases between.

J is TRBJ2-3 and V is TRBV6-2 or TRBV6-3; 10 nucleotides agree with TRBD2. This CDR3 has 16 residues. CDR1 and CDR2 from the germline V gene are MNHEY and SVGEGT. V shed 2 bases, J shed 4 bases, and the junction held 6 bases outside the gene matches. CDR3 nucleotides: TGTGCCAGCAGTTACGAGGAGCGGGGGGGGCCAGATACGCAGTATTTT. It encodes CASSYEERGGPDTQYF.

This chain uses TRBV4-2 with TRBJ2-1; D perhaps matches TRBD1 (6 bases). Between the trimmed V and J ends, which lost 1 base and 5 bases, there was a span of 12 bases. Germline assignment: CDR1 LGHNA and CDR2 YNFKEQ. The CDR3 totals 15 residues. CDR3 protein: CASSQGGPPNNEQFF. In DNA, the CDR3 is TGTGCCAGCAGCCAAGGGGGGCCCCCCAACAATGAGCAGTTCTTC.

This chain joins TRBV7-2 and TRBJ2-1; TRBD2 matches at 7 bases. V shed 5 bases, J shed 5 bases, and the junction held 15 bases outside the gene matches. Per the germline V gene, CDR1 is SGHTA and CDR2 is FQGNSA. There are 17 residues in the CDR3. CDR3 residues: CASSQPKPGLGNNEQFF. The CDR3 region has the DNA TGTGCCAGCAGCCAACCGAAACCCGGACTAGGAAACAATGAGCAGTTCTTC.

The gene calls are TRBV4-2 and TRBJ2-1, with D maybe TRBD2 (6 bases). Trimming took off 1 base at V and 6 bases at J, with 13 bases between the two ends. The germline gives CDR1 LGHNA, CDR2 YNFKEQ. The CDR3 totals 15 residues. The CDR3 sequence: CASSQGDWLANEQFF. CDR3 in DNA: TGTGCCAGCAGCCAAGGGGACTGGTTGGCCAATGAGCAGTTCTTC.

The CDR3 loop reads CASSDVGGGGYNEQFF. The CDR3 bases are TGCGCCAGCAGTGATGTGGGCGGGGGGGGTTACAATGAGCAGTTCTTC. V is TRBV10-2 and J is TRBJ2-1, with 9 bases aligning to TRBD2. CDR3 length: 16 residues. Losses at the gene ends were 3 bases for V and 4 bases for J; bases not matched to a gene: 7. Germline CDR1 and CDR2: WSHSY and SAAADI.

This clonotype has more than one count but fewer than ten. The chain is built from TRBV10-1 and TRBJ2-5, with 7 nucleotides matching TRBD1. From germline, CDR1 is WNHNN and CDR2 SYGVQD (reference sequence). V dropped 9 bases and J dropped 11; count of bases not matched to a gene: 15. The CDR3 runs to 13 residues. The CDR3 DNA is TGCGCCAGGGCAAGACAGGGCGTAGGTTGGCAGTACTTC. Its protein is CARARQGVGWQYF.

The chain couples TRBV27 to TRBJ2-7; tentative D call: TRBD2 (6 bases). Between the trimmed V and J ends, which lost 8 bases and 3 bases, there was a span of 14 bases. The CDR3 runs 13 residues. Germline CDR1 is MNHEY and CDR2 is SMNVEV (reference sequence). The CDR3 sequence is CASGRGADYEQYF. The CDR3 DNA sequence: TGTGCCAGCGGGCGGGGCGCCGACTACGAGCAGTACTTC.

This clonotype was seen only a few times. The genes are TRBV20-1 and TRBJ2-3, with 16 nucleotides matching TRBD2. The CDR3 has 16 amino acids. CDR1 DFQATT and CDR2 SNEGSKA come from the germline V gene (reference sequence). V dropped 6 bases and J dropped 4; count of bases not matched to a gene: 7. As DNA, the CDR3 is TGCAGTGCCACCGGGACTAGCGGGGGGGCCTCAGATACGCAGTATTTT. Residues: CSATGTSGGASDTQYF.

This sequence joins TRBV9 and TRBJ2-2; TRBD2 agrees at 10 bases. Germline lookup yields CDR1 SGDLS and CDR2 YYNGEE. Losses at the gene ends were 0 bases for V and 6 bases for J; bases not matched to a gene: 14. The CDR3 runs to 19 residues. CDR3 coding DNA: TGTGCCAGCAGCGTAGGGGGCATCACTAGCGGGGTAACGTCCGGGGAGCTGTTTTTT. This gives the protein CASSVGGITSGVTSGELFF.

The chain has TRBV10-3 and TRBJ2-5, with 10 bases fitting TRBD2. With the DNA end fitting TRBJ2-7 better, the J assignment may be wrong. The CDR3 has 16 residues. From germline, CDR1 is ENHRY and CDR2 SYGVKD. The CDR3 DNA is TGTGCCATCAGTTCTAGCGGGAGATCAGGGCGGAGCGAGCAGTACTTC. This gives the protein CAISSSGRSGRSEQYF.

This clonotype was counted at least ten times. This chain joins TRBV6-5 and TRBJ2-3; the D is unclear. This CDR3 is 15 amino acids long. Trimming removed 0 bases at V and 2 bases at J, with 9 bases between. Germline V lookup: CDR1 MNHEY, CDR2 SVGAGI. The CDR3 reads CASSYSSTFTDTQYF. The DNA of the CDR3 is TGTGCCAGCAGTTACTCGAGTACTTTCACAGATACGCAGTATTTT.

V is TRBV20-1 and J is TRBJ2-1, with D possibly TRBD2 on 6 matching bases. In germline, CDR1 is DFQATT, CDR2 SNEGSKA (reference sequence). The CDR3 contains 14 residues. The V end was cut by 6 bases, the J end by 4 bases, with 16 bases between. For the CDR3, the DNA is TGCAGTGCCGGCCTAGCGACTAATTACAATGAGCAGTTCTTC. This sequence encodes CSAGLATNYNEQFF.

Worth noting for this clonotype: A junction boundary mismatches the germline segment, possibly from a read error. J is TRBJ2-3 and V is TRBV7-3; 9 bases map to TRBD2. The CDR3 contains 17 residues. CDR1 and CDR2 from the germline V gene are SGHTA and FQGTGA. The CDR3 spells CASGLGRGGPITDTQYF. The CDR3 DNA reads TGTGCCAGCGGCTTAGGGCGGGGGGGCCCAATCACAGATACGCAGTATTTT.

The rearrangement uses TRBV12-3 or TRBV12-4 and TRBJ2-7, with a weak D call TRBD2 (6 bases). Trimming pared 4 bases from V and 3 bases from J, leaving 16 bases between. The CDR3 spans 15 residues. The CDR3 nucleotides read TGTGCCAGCAGTTCGGGACTTAAAGCGCTCTACGAGCAGTACTTC. This translates into CASSSGLKALYEQYF.

The genes are TRBV6-5 and TRBJ2-7; D gene unclear. Germline CDR1 MNHEY, CDR2 SVGAGI. The V end lost 5 bases, the J end lost 2 bases, and 13 bases lay between the germline ends. The CDR3 spans 14 residues. The CDR3 DNA reads as TGTGCCAGCAGTCGAACCACGAGCCCCTACGAGCAGTACTTC. This translates into CASSRTTSPYEQYF.